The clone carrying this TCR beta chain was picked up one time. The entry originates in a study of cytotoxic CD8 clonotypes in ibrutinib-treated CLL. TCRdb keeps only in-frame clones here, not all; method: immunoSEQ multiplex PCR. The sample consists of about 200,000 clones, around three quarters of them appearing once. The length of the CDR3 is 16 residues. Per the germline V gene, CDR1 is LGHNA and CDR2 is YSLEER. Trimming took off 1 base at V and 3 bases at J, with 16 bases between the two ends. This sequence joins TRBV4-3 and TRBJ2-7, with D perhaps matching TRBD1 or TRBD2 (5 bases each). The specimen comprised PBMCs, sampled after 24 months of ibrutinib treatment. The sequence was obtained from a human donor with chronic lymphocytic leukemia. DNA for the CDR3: TGCGCCAGCAGCCAAGCGTGGGGACCAAAAAGCTACGAGCAGTACTTC. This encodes CASSQAWGPKSYEQYF.